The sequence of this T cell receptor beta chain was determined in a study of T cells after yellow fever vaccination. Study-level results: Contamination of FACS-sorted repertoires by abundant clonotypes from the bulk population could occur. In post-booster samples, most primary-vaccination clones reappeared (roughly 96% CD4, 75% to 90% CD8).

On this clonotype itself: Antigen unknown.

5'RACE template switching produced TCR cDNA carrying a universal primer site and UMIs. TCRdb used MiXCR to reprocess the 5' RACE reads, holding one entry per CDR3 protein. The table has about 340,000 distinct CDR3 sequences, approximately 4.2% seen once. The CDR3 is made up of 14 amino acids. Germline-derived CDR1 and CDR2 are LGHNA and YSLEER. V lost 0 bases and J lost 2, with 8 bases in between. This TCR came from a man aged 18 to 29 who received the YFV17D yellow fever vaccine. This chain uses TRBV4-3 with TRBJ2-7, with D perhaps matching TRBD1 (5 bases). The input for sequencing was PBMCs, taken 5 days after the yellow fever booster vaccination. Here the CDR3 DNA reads TGCGCCAGCAGCCAAGAAAGGGGAACCTACGAGCAGTACTTC. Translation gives CASSQERGTYEQYF.